This TCR beta chain was found in a study of cytomegalovirus exposure and HLA in healthy donors. Study findings and constraints: Other equally common chains were less clonally expanded than HLA-associated TCR beta chains, a later analysis showed. According to a later analysis, most TCR beta chains associated with CMV appeared HLA-restricted.

The length of the CDR3 is 16 residues. V dropped 3 bases and J dropped 3 bases, with 17 bases sitting between them. Germline V gene lookup returns CDR1 SGHDN and CDR2 FVKESK. Healthy people donating bone marrow made up the donors. In the PCR, 60 Vbeta and 13 Jbeta primers were used. Produced via immunoSEQ multiplex PCR; TCRdb's table is partial and in-frame only. The sample consists of 120,000 or so clones, about three quarters of them appearing once. This clone was seen a handful of times. Its target is unknown. This clonotype was obtained from a woman aged 55 to 70 in good health and CMV-seropositive. V gene TRBV14 combines with J gene TRBJ2-5; the D is unclear. The specimen was PBMCs. DNA for the CDR3: TGTGCCAGCAGCCACCTAGTCGCCCCGCGAAAAGAGACCCAGTACTTC. It is translated as CASSHLVAPRKETQYF.